The source of this T cell receptor (beta chain) is a study of cytomegalovirus exposure and HLA in healthy donors. Germline values: CDR1 MNHEY, CDR2 SVGAGI. The CDR3 contains 15 residues. With 4 bases removed from V and 0 bases from J, the gap between germline ends came to 10 bases. This clone was detected only a few times. The same CDR3 arises from other DNA sequences in this sample as well. Primers included in the PCR were 60 Vbeta and 13 Jbeta primers. Original analysis: Counted up in a later analysis, unique TCR beta chains came to roughly 80 million, with around 9.9 million shared. Libraries were prepared by immunoSEQ multiplex PCR; TCRdb keeps only in-frame clonotypes and omits some of them. V and J calls and clone size are those listed in that table; D and trimming were worked out from the DNA. The sample yields roughly 180,000 clones, about 9% seen once.

The origin of this receptor is a young woman in good health and CMV-seropositive. The specimen sequenced was PBMCs. The V call is TRBV6-5, the J call TRBJ1-5; tentative D call: TRBD1 (6 bases). The CDR3 DNA follows: TGTGCCAGCAGTTCGACAGGCAATAGCAATCAGCCCCAGCATTTT. Translated: CASSSTGNSNQPQHF.